This is a list of T cell receptor beta chains from one sample in a study of glioma-infiltrating T cells after dendritic cell vaccination. Assay: immunoSEQ multiplex PCR; the TCRdb copy retains only in-frame clones and omits some. The sample records just under 85,000 clones, over 85% being singletons. This specimen was blood, taken before dendritic cell vaccination. The receptors were gathered from a human donor with glioblastoma. Each CDR3 is given with its conserved first and last residue.

>TRBJ2-1|TRBV19
CASFGPGTRGNEQFF
>TRBJ2-7|TRBV5-1
CASSLSQIPQDEQYF
>TRBJ1-5|TRBV27
CASSLSKTGVSNQPQHF
>TRBJ2-7|TRBV9
CASSVADREGNEQYF
>TRBJ2-7|TRBV10-3
CAISDASAYSYEQYF
>TRBJ1-5|TRBV12-5
CASAQTEGNQPQHF
>TRBJ2-5|TRBV4-1
CASSQGSGRYQETQYF
>TRBJ2-7|TRBV15
CATSRGSSYEQYF
>TRBJ2-7|TRBV5-1
CASSLGTGTYEQYF
>TRBJ2-1|TRBV2
CASSPLAGANYNEQFF
>TRBJ1-6|TRBV6-4
CASSNSDRGHSPLHF
>TRBJ2-7|TRBV5-1
CASTKERGQNYEQYF
>TRBJ2-2|TRBV30
CAWSGQGSTGELFF
>TRBJ1-2|TRBV7-9
CASSPASGLGGYTF
>TRBJ1-1|TRBV2
CASSPTMNTEAFF
>TRBJ2-7|TRBV11-3
CASSLWDREYPEQYF
>TRBJ2-7|TRBV7-2
CASSLAGGLDEQYF
>TRBJ2-3|TRBV5-4
CASSPSGGQGTDTQYF
>TRBJ2-1|TRBV7-2
CASNSPGQGSNEQFF
>TRBJ2-7|TRBV18
CASSPGQGPEQYF
>TRBJ1-5|TRBV11-3
CASSLDSPDSNQPQHF
>TRBJ1-1|TRBV6-1
CASTGLVNTEAFF
>TRBJ2-7|TRBV7-2
CASSLAQGLYEQYF
>TRBJ1-4|TRBV28
CASSPLPGQLQLMDEKLFF
>TRBJ2-7|TRBV27
CASSPQGYEQYF
>TRBJ2-3|TRBV2
CASRWEATQYF
>TRBJ2-1|TRBV4-1
CASSQGLAGGPHNEQFF
>TRBJ2-1|TRBV6-6
CASSTPRASSYNEQFF
>TRBJ2-4|TRBV5-1
CASSLTQGAGNIQYF
>TRBJ1-1|TRBV28
CASSLRVGSGALEAFF
>TRBJ2-3|TRBV2
CASSEGLRADTQYF
>TRBJ1-4|TRBV4-1
CASSQTGTGNEKLFF
>TRBJ1-1|TRBV18
CASSPPMGSGGLTTEAFF
>TRBJ1-1|TRBV5-1
CASRHSLGGANTEAFF
>TRBJ1-5|TRBV19
CASTPGRRGYSNQPQHF
>TRBJ2-5|TRBV30
CAWTVGGGARTQYF
>TRBJ2-3|TRBV6-5
CASRASGGIDTQYF
>TRBJ1-1|TRBV6-6
CASSYSPGGGGTEAFF
>TRBJ2-7|TRBV7-9
CASSLGAGLARYEQYF
>TRBJ1-2|TRBV30
CAWGRYGYTF
>TRBJ2-1|TRBV4-1
CASSPPVGEQFF
>TRBJ1-1|TRBV4-1
CASSQVMGQGKNTEAFF
>TRBJ1-5|TRBV7-2
CASSQRGGAHQPQHF
>TRBJ2-3|TRBV5-1
CASSLDGVQGADTQYF
>TRBJ1-2|TRBV19
CASSILTGQGRGNYGYTF
>TRBJ2-7|TRBV10-3
CAISESGGGNYEQYF
>TRBJ2-3|TRBV18
CASSPQQGQADTQYF
>TRBJ2-3|TRBV19
CASSGSGLRTDTQYF
>TRBJ1-1|TRBV30
CAWTLRQDTEAFF
>TRBJ1-5|TRBV27
CASSPRGGNQPQHF
>TRBJ2-7|TRBV7-8
CASSLAGGVLNYEQYF
>TRBJ1-4|TRBV6-6
CASSYQGNEKLFF
>TRBJ2-2|TRBV7-7
CASRRSLAAGELFF
>TRBJ1-4|TRBV23-1
CASSQTPGHHNEKLFF
>TRBJ1-1|TRBV7-9
CASSLAGGRNTEAFF
>TRBJ2-7|TRBV14
CASNLGGGASKQYF
>TRBJ2-1|TRBV6-5
CASSYSSGYNEQFF